This is a list of T cell receptor beta chains from one sample in a study of metastatic and nonmetastatic thyroid tumors. Using MiXCR, TCRdb re-called clones from the PCR reads. The sample includes 20,000 to 25,000 clones, around a sixth of them seen just once. Sequencing was carried out using blood. The origin of the receptors is a female donor with papillary thyroid cancer or a benign thyroid nodule (not recorded which). Some clones in this sample may be carry-over from other donors' samples. CDR3s include the opening cysteine and the closing phenylalanine or tryptophan. The D gene is left open where the match is weak. Only part of the rows carry a size: once, few, many, or a class if the clone is expanded.

v_gene	d_gene	abundance	j_gene	CDR3aa	CDR3nt
TRBV7-2	.	many	TRBJ2-2	CASSPTNTGELFF	TGTGCCAGCAGCCCTACCAACACCGGGGAGCTGTTTTTT
TRBV30	.	many	TRBJ1-2	CAWSPGSRYPNYGYTF	TGTGCCTGGAGCCCAGGTAGCCGATACCCTAACTATGGCTACACCTTC
TRBV30	.	many	TRBJ2-1	CAWSGVGSDFF	TGTGCCTGGAGTGGGGTAGGATCGGACTTCTTC
TRBV5-1	TRBD1	many	TRBJ2-5	CASSSTTGTQETQYF	TGCGCCAGCAGCTCCACGACAGGGACACAAGAGACCCAGTACTTC
TRBV18	TRBD1	many	TRBJ2-7	CASSPRGGSYSYEQYF	TGTGCCAGCTCACCGAGAGGGGGCAGCTATTCCTACGAGCAGTACTTC
TRBV9	TRBD2	.	TRBJ2-1	CASTGGAGVFDEQFF	TGTGCCAGCACCGGGGGGGCGGGGGTGTTTGATGAGCAGTTCTTC
TRBV7-3	.	many	TRBJ2-3	CASSQGLGADTQYF	TGTGCCAGCAGCCAGGGTTTGGGAGCAGATACGCAGTATTTT
TRBV30	.	.	TRBJ1-2	CAWSVRGGYTF	TGTGCCTGGAGTGTACGAGGAGGCTACACCTTC
TRBV5-4	TRBD1	many	TRBJ1-4	CASSIRAGGNEKLFF	TGTGCCAGCAGCATCCGGGCAGGGGGGAATGAAAAACTGTTTTTT
TRBV7-3	.	many	TRBJ2-2	CASSFQSHTGELFF	TGTGCCAGCAGCTTCCAGAGTCACACCGGGGAGCTGTTTTTT
TRBV4-2	.	many	TRBJ1-3	CASSQDVREGGNTIYF	TGTGCCAGCAGCCAAGATGTCAGGGAAGGCGGAAACACCATATATTTT
TRBV28	.	many	TRBJ2-3	CASIPPGVLSTDTQYF	TGTGCCAGCATCCCCCCGGGGGTTTTGAGCACAGATACGCAGTATTTT
TRBV6-5	TRBD1	many	TRBJ1-6	CASSSGQGRGGYGSPLHF	TGTGCCAGCAGTTCCGGACAGGGTAGGGGAGGGTATGGTTCACCCCTCCACTTT